This is a list of T cell receptor beta chains from one sample in a study of glioma-infiltrating T cells. TCRdb passed the multiplex PCR reads through MiXCR, listing each CDR3 protein once. The sample has about 180,000 distinct CDR3 sequences, around 40% seen once. The sample was glioma tissue, nonneoplastic brain tissue, or PBMCs (not recorded which). The receptors derive from a human donor with low-grade glioma or glioblastoma, undergoing nonglioma brain surgery, or in good health (not recorded which). The CDR3 runs from the conserved cysteine through the conserved F or W. A D gene is named only where the DNA matches it firmly. Rows give clone size only sometimes, using once, few, many, or a class for an expanded clone.

d_call	v_call	clone_size	j_call	cdr3_nt	cdr3_aa
TRBD2	TRBV5-1	few	TRBJ2-7	TGCGCCAGCACGGGGGGACTAGCGGGAGGGCTCAACTACGAGCAGTACTTC	CASTGGLAGGLNYEQYF
NA	TRBV19	NA	TRBJ2-7	TGTGCCAGTAGTATACCGGCCGGCCAGCAGTACTTC	CASSIPAGQQYF
TRBD1	TRBV25-1	many	TRBJ1-2	TGTGCCAGCAGTGACCCGACCCGGGACAGGCGTGGAGGCTACACCTTC	CASSDPTRDRRGGYTF
NA	TRBV7-9	NA	TRBJ2-7	TGTGCCAGCAGGTTAGCGGGACAGGCCTACGAGCAGTACTTC	CASRLAGQAYEQYF
TRBD2	TRBV20-1	NA	TRBJ2-1	TGCAGCGTCGCCAGGACTAGCGGGAATGTGCAGTTCTTC	CSVARTSGNVQFF
NA	TRBV5-1	NA	TRBJ2-1	TGCGCCAGCAGCTCTGGTAGCGTGGCAAGCTCCTACAATGAGCAGTTCTTC	CASSSGSVASSYNEQFF
NA	TRBV18	few	TRBJ1-1	TGTGCCAGCTCTACGGCCGGATTTGAAGCTTTCTTT	CASSTAGFEAFF
NA	TRBV20-1	many	TRBJ2-7	TGCAGTGCAAGAAGGGGACACGAGCAGTACTTC	CSARRGHEQYF
NA	TRBV20-1	many	TRBJ2-5	TGCAGTGCTCATGACCGGGCCCTAAGGGGGACCCAGTACTTC	CSAHDRALRGTQYF
TRBD1	TRBV15	many	TRBJ1-2	TGTGCCACCAGCAGAGACCGAGGACAGGGAGGGACTAACTATGGCTACACCTTC	CATSRDRGQGGTNYGYTF
NA	TRBV4-1	many	TRBJ2-7	TGCGCCAGCAGCCAGAGCGGGGAGCAGTACTTC	CASSQSGEQYF
NA	TRBV28	many	TRBJ2-7	TGTGCCAGCAGTCCGCGACAGGCCCGCCCAATTGAGCAGTACTTC	CASSPRQARPIEQYF
NA	TRBV7-2	many	TRBJ2-7	TGTGCCAGCAGCCCGCACATAACCTACGAGCAGTACTTC	CASSPHITYEQYF
NA	TRBV29-1	NA	TRBJ2-7	TGCAGCGTTGATGATGAAACAGGGTACGAGCAGTACTTC	CSVDDETGYEQYF
NA	TRBV28	many	TRBJ2-3	TGTGCCAGCAGTTCCGACAGGAGCACAGATACGCAGTATTTT	CASSSDRSTDTQYF
NA	TRBV5-5	NA	TRBJ2-3	TGTGCCAGCAGCTTGGCCAAGCAAACAGATACGCAGTATTTT	CASSLAKQTDTQYF
NA	TRBV27	medium-sized	TRBJ1-2	TGTGCCAGCAGTTTATCGATGACAACGAACTATGGCTACACCTTC	CASSLSMTTNYGYTF
TRBD1	TRBV3-1	many	TRBJ2-7	TGTGCCAGCAGTACACGACAGGGATCCTACGAGCAGTACTTC	CASSTRQGSYEQYF
NA	TRBV20-1	many	TRBJ1-1	TGCAGTGCTAGGGGGCGGACCGTCTCCCGGAACACTGAAGCTTTCTTT	CSARGRTVSRNTEAFF
NA	TRBV27	many	TRBJ2-4	TGTGCCAGCAGTTTATCGGATGGAGCCAAAAACATTCAGTACTTC	CASSLSDGAKNIQYF
TRBD2	TRBV20-1	NA	TRBJ2-1	TGCGTTGCCCTCTCCGGGAGGGCCGAGTCTGTCCATGAGCAGTTCTTC	CVALSGRAESVHEQFF
NA	TRBV9	NA	TRBJ2-3	TGTGCCAGCAGCGTAAAGATTGATACGCAGTATTTT	CASSVKIDTQYF
NA	TRBV7-2	many	TRBJ2-3	TGTGCCAGCAGCTTAGCGGGCAGCTCAGATACGCAGTATTTT	CASSLAGSSDTQYF
NA	TRBV18	NA	TRBJ1-1	TGTGTCAGCTCTGACCAGGAGGTCACTGAAGCTTTCTTT	CVSSDQEVTEAFF
NA	TRBV7-9	NA	TRBJ2-1	TGTGTAAGCAGCCATTCAGGGTGGGGTGAGCAGTTCTTC	CVSSHSGWGEQFF
NA	TRBV6-1	many	TRBJ2-3	TGTGCCAGCACGGTTACAGATACGCAGTATTTT	CASTVTDTQYF
TRBD1	TRBV2	many	TRBJ1-4	TGTGCCAGCAGTGGGAGACAGGGGGCTGAAAAACTGTTTTTT	CASSGRQGAEKLFF
TRBD2	TRBV3-1	few	TRBJ2-3	TGTGCCAGCAGCCCCCAAGCGGGAGGAATCACAGATACGCAGTATTTT	CASSPQAGGITDTQYF
TRBD2	TRBV4-2	NA	TRBJ2-7	TGTGCCAGCAGCCAAGAGACTAGCGGCGTCTACGAGCAGTACTTC	CASSQETSGVYEQYF
NA	TRBV27	many	TRBJ1-1	TGTGCCAGCAGCCCGACCCTTTTTTCGAGGTTCACTGAAGCTTTCTTT	CASSPTLFSRFTEAFF
TRBD2	TRBV11-2	NA	TRBJ2-1	TGTGCCAGCAGCTCACATGGACTAGCGGGAGAGTCCTACAATGAGCAGTTCTTC	CASSSHGLAGESYNEQFF
NA	TRBV7-9	many	TRBJ1-5	TGTGCCAGCAGCCCTCAAGGCGGCAATCAGCCCCAGCATTTT	CASSPQGGNQPQHF
NA	TRBV12-3/TRBV12-4	many	TRBJ1-5	TGTGCCAGCAGTTTACAGCTCCGGGGAGGGCAGCCCCAGCATTTT	CASSLQLRGGQPQHF
TRBD2	TRBV6-1	many	TRBJ2-7	TGTGCCAGCAGTGTCGGGGGAGGGCACCACGAGCAGTACTTC	CASSVGGGHHEQYF
NA	TRBV24-1	many	TRBJ2-1	TGTGCCACCAGTGACCCAAGCTCCTACAATGAGCAGTTCTTC	CATSDPSSYNEQFF
TRBD2	TRBV20-1	many	TRBJ2-4	TGCAGCAGCAGGGCGGGAGGGCCTTGGGACATTCAGTACTTC	CSSRAGGPWDIQYF
NA	TRBV18	NA	TRBJ2-1	TGTGCCAGCTCACCCACGGGACCAAATATCGATGAGCAGTTCTTC	CASSPTGPNIDEQFF
TRBD2	TRBV28	many	TRBJ2-7	TGTGCCAGCAGTTTAGGAGGAGCGGGACGTAGCGAGCAGTACTTC	CASSLGGAGRSEQYF
NA	TRBV6-1	many	TRBJ1-1	TGTGCCAGCAGTGAATGGGGGGGGGTGAACACTGAAGCTTTCTTT	CASSEWGGVNTEAFF
TRBD1	TRBV2	NA	TRBJ2-1	TGTGCCAGCAGTGAAACAGGGGTTAAACTCAATGAGCAGTTCTTC	CASSETGVKLNEQFF
NA	TRBV27	medium-sized	TRBJ1-1	TGTGCCAGCAAAATGGTGAACACTGAAGCTTTCTTT	CASKMVNTEAFF
NA	TRBV29-1	few	TRBJ1-2	TGCAGCGTTGAAAACCCTCCTGGGAACTATGGCTACACCTTC	CSVENPPGNYGYTF
NA	TRBV12-3/TRBV12-4	NA	TRBJ2-1	TGTGCCAGCAGTTTAGTCCGGGACCCGAGTAATGAGCAGTTCTTC	CASSLVRDPSNEQFF
TRBD1	TRBV7-2	NA	TRBJ2-7	TGTGCCAGCAGCTTAGGCGGGACAGGAGGTGAGCAGTACTTC	CASSLGGTGGEQYF